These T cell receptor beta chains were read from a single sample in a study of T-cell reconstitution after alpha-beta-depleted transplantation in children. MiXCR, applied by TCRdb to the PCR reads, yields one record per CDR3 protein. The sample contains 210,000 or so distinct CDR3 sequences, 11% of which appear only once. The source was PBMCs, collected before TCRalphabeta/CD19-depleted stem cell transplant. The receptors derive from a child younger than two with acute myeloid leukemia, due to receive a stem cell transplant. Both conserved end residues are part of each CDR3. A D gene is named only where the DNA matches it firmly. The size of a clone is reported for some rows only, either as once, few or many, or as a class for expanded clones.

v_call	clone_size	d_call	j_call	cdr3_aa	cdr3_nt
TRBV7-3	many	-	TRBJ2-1	CASSRLDQAEQFF	TGTGCCAGCAGCCGCCTTGACCAGGCAGAGCAGTTCTTC
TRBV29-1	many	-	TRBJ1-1	CSPLPHGNTEAFF	TGCAGCCCTCTTCCACACGGGAACACTGAAGCTTTCTTT
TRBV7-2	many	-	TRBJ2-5	CASSLVIQETQYF	TGTGCCAGCAGCTTAGTTATCCAAGAGACCCAGTACTTC
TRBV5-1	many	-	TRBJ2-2	CASSLGRANTGELFF	TGCGCCAGCAGCTTGGGCCGGGCGAACACCGGGGAGCTGTTTTTT
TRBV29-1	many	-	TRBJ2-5	CSVGGHIQETQYF	TGCAGCGTTGGCGGACACATCCAAGAGACCCAGTACTTC
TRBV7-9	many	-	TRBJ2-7	CASSLAGSAEQYF	TGTGCCAGCAGCTTAGCGGGCTCGGCCGAGCAGTACTTC
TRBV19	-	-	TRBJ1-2	CASSIVSNYGYTF	TGTGCCAGTAGTATAGTTTCCAACTATGGCTACACCTTC
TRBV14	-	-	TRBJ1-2	CASSQGVSRGYGYTF	TGTGCCAGCAGCCAAGGAGTAAGCCGTGGGTATGGCTACACCTTC
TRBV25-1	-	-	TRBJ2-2	CARSVEWIGELFF	TGTGCCCGCAGTGTCGAGTGGATCGGGGAGCTGTTTTTT
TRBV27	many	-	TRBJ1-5	CASSLRGGDQPQHF	TGTGCCAGCAGTTTAAGGGGAGGCGATCAGCCCCAGCATTTT
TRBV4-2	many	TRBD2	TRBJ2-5	CASSQVADTSGTATQYF	TGTGCCAGCAGCCAAGTGGCGGACACTAGCGGGACGGCAACCCAGTACTTC
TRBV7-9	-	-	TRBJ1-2	CASSFIDGVGPYGYTF	TGTGCCAGCAGCTTTATCGATGGGGTTGGGCCCTATGGCTACACCTTC
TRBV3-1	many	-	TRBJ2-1	CASSPTESYNEQFF	TGTGCCAGCAGCCCGACAGAGTCCTACAATGAGCAGTTCTTC
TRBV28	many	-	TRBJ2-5	CASSSPRIEETQYF	TGTGCCAGCAGTTCCCCCCGGATAGAAGAGACCCAGTACTTC
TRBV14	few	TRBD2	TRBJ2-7	CASKASGRGYEQYF	TGTGCCAGCAAGGCTAGCGGGAGGGGATACGAGCAGTACTTC
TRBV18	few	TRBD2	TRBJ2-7	CASSPPISSGRANEQYF	TGTGCCAGCTCACCACCTATCTCCAGCGGGAGGGCCAACGAGCAGTACTTC
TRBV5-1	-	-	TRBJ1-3	CASSSRDSGNTIYF	TGCGCCAGCAGCAGCCGGGACTCTGGAAACACCATATATTTT